These 32 T cell receptor beta chains originate from one sample sequenced in a study of blood T cell repertoires in COVID-19. TCRdb keeps only in-frame clones here, not all; method: immunoSEQ multiplex PCR. The sample holds about 210,000 clones, roughly 86% seen once. The source material was PBMCs or T cells enriched from blood (not recorded which). These receptors all stem from a man between 40 and 49 years old with acute COVID-19.

The V call is TRBV5-1, the J call TRBJ2-2; 9 nucleotides line up with TRBD1. This CDR3 comprises 15 residues. Germline loops: CDR1 SGHRS, CDR2 YFSETQ. Germline trimming cut 6 bases from V and 2 bases from J; bases unmatched to any gene: 5. The CDR3 sequence is CASNRDRVNTGELFF. The CDR3 DNA reads as TGCGCCAGCAACCGGGACAGGGTCAACACCGGGGAGCTGTTTTTT.

The chain is built from TRBV29-1 and TRBJ2-1; D is undetermined. V was cut by 6 bases and J by 8 bases, with 14 bases left in between. From germline, CDR1 is SQVTM and CDR2 ANQGSEA. The CDR3 spans 12 residues. CDR3 protein: CSVLGAPDEQFF. Written as DNA, the CDR3 is TGCAGCGTCCTAGGAGCTCCCGATGAGCAGTTCTTC.

This clone was detected once. This rearrangement joins TRBV5-6 to TRBJ2-5; D possibly corresponds to TRBD2 (6 bases). From germline, CDR1 is SGHDT and CDR2 YYEEEE. Trimming took off 4 bases at V and 13 bases at J, with 23 bases between the two ends. The CDR3 runs to 14 residues. CDR3 sequence (DNA): TGTGCCAGCAGCGCAGACAGTCGGAGGGTTGAGGCGTACTTC. Encoded protein: CASSADSRRVEAYF.

The chain uses TRBV27 and TRBJ2-7, with TRBD2 identical over 8 bases. V was clipped by 3 bases and J by 6 bases; unmatched bases: 4. The germline V gene has CDR1 MNHEY and CDR2 SMNVEV (reference sequence). The CDR3 spans 13 residues. The CDR3 here is CASSLREVSEQYF. The CDR3, as DNA: TGTGCCAGCAGTTTGCGGGAGGTTTCCGAGCAGTACTTC.

This chain connects TRBV9 to TRBJ2-5; 13 positions match TRBD2. The CDR3 totals 16 residues. The V and J ends lost 4 bases and 4 bases, in that order; junction bases with no gene match: 7. In germline, CDR1 is SGDLS, CDR2 YYNGEE. CDR3 sequence (DNA): TGTGCCAGCAGCCTCCGGACTAGCGGGAGAGGAGAGACCCAGTACTTC. It encodes CASSLRTSGRGETQYF.

CDR3 nucleotides: TGTGCCAGCAGTTTACGGCGCGGCGGGAGGGCGTACAATGAGCAGTTCTTC. Protein sequence: CASSLRRGGRAYNEQFF. The chain employs TRBV27 and TRBJ2-1, with TRBD2 matching 9 bases. Germline V gives CDR1 MNHEY, CDR2 SMNVEV (reference sequence). The CDR3 is 17 residues long. The V segment lost 2 bases and the J segment 4 bases; nucleotides outside the gene matches: 9.

This sequence joins TRBV28 and TRBJ2-7, with a weak D call TRBD1 (6 bases). The germline gives CDR1 MDHEN, CDR2 SYDVKM. The CDR3 is 15 residues long. The germline V and J ends were trimmed by 5 bases and 3 bases, with 17 bases remaining between them. The CDR3 here is CASSPAGTTNYEQYF. CDR3 DNA sequence: TGTGCCAGCAGTCCCGCCGGGACAACTAACTACGAGCAGTACTTC. The variable domain in full, completed from reference TRBV28 and TRBJ2-7, reads DVKVTQSSRYLVKRTGEKVFLECVQDMDHENMFWYRQDPGLGLRLIYFSYDVKMKEKGDIPEGYSVSREKKERFSLILESASTNQTSMYLCASSPAGTTNYEQYFGPGTRLTVT.

The rearrangement uses TRBV30 and TRBJ2-7; 10 bases are a match to TRBD1. This CDR3 contains 15 residues. Germline CDR1 reads GTSNPN; CDR2 reads SVGIG (reference sequence). Trimming removed 0 bases from V and 7 bases from J; junction bases left unmatched: 9. The CDR3 bases are TGTGCCTGGAGTGTACGGGACAGGGGCATCCGGGAGCAGTACTTC. Its protein product is CAWSVRDRGIREQYF.

The sample holds a few counts of this clone. This rearrangement joins TRBV2 to TRBJ1-5, with a weak D call TRBD1 (5 bases). V gave up 6 bases and J gave up 4 bases, with 13 bases separating them. Germline assignment: CDR1 SNHLY and CDR2 FYNNEI. The CDR3 totals 14 residues. In DNA, the CDR3 is TGTGCCAGCAGGGGGGGGGATTATAATCAGCCCCAGCATTTT. The encoded protein is CASRGGDYNQPQHF.

This clone was observed a handful of times. The V call is TRBV19, the J call TRBJ2-7, with D uncertain. Trimming pared 7 bases from V and 2 bases from J, leaving 12 bases between. The germline CDR1 and CDR2 sequences are LNHDA and SQIVND (reference sequence). CDR3 length: 13 residues. The CDR3 loop reads CASTVAEPYEQYF. The CDR3 DNA reads TGTGCCAGTACGGTCGCCGAACCCTACGAGCAGTACTTC. The complete variable domain, with remaining parts taken from reference TRBV19 and TRBJ2-7, reads DGGITQSPKYLFRKEGQNVTLSCEQNLNHDAMYWYRQDPGQGLRLIYYSQIVNDFQKGDIAEGYSVSREKKESFPLTVTSAQKNPTAFYLCASTVAEPYEQYFGPGTRLTVT.

The V gene is TRBV3-1 (or the pseudogene TRBV3-2), the J gene TRBJ1-2, with 7 bases lining up with TRBD1. The length of the CDR3 is 16 residues. V trimming: 1 base; J trimming: 4 bases; junction bases outside the gene matches: 9. Per the germline V gene, CDR1 is LGHDT and CDR2 is YNNKEL (reference sequence). The CDR3 is CASSQGASRGLYGYTF. Here the CDR3 DNA reads TGTGCCAGCAGCCAAGGGGCTTCGAGGGGGCTCTATGGCTACACCTTC.

As for this clone: The same CDR3 arises from other DNA sequences in this sample as well. V usage is TRBV27 and J usage is TRBJ2-7, with a tentative D call TRBD2 (6 bases). The CDR3 runs 14 residues. Germline CDR1 MNHEY, CDR2 SMNVEV (reference sequence). Trimming removed 3 bases from V and 0 bases from J, with 9 bases in between. CDR3 residues: CASSFSGSSYEQYF. The CDR3 DNA reads TGTGCCAGCAGTTTTAGCGGTAGCTCCTACGAGCAGTACTTC.

The chain couples TRBV29-1 to TRBJ2-5; no definite D call. This CDR3 is built from 12 residues. Germline CDR1 and CDR2: SQVTM and ANQGSEA. Trimming pared 2 bases from V and 3 bases from J, leaving 7 bases between. CDR3 DNA sequence: TGCAGCGTTGAATTTCGGGAAGAGACCCAGTACTTC. This gives the protein CSVEFREETQYF.

V usage is TRBV6-5 and J usage is TRBJ1-5; D call uncertain. This CDR3 comprises 13 residues. Trimming took off 6 bases at V and 3 bases at J, with 9 bases between the two ends. Germline assignment: CDR1 MNHEY and CDR2 SVGAGI. The CDR3 reads CASSQSFNQPQHF. The CDR3 bases are TGTGCCAGCAGCCAATCATTCAATCAGCCCCAGCATTTT.

This clone was recorded only once. V and J are TRBV7-8 and TRBJ2-5, with unresolved D. Germline CDR1 is SGHVS and CDR2 is FQNEAQ. The V and J ends lost 1 base and 5 bases respectively, with 8 bases between them. The CDR3 is made up of 13 amino acids. CDR3 sequence reads: CASSLGSRETQYF. The DNA of the CDR3 is TGTGCCAGCAGCTTAGGGTCGAGGGAGACCCAGTACTTC.

The rearrangement uses TRBV18 and TRBJ2-5, with no clear D. The CDR3 runs to 16 residues. Per the germline V gene, CDR1 is KGHSH and CDR2 is LQKENI. V was pared by 6 bases and J by 1 base, with 18 bases between. CDR3 in DNA: TGTGCCAGCTCGCGCCTCCTACTCGATCTCCAAGAGACCCAGTACTTC. Translation: CASSRLLLDLQETQYF.

This chain uses TRBV9 with TRBJ2-1; 12 bases are a match to TRBD2. There are 17 residues in the CDR3. The trim removed 4 bases at V and 4 bases at J, leaving 9 bases unmatched. Germline values: CDR1 SGDLS, CDR2 YYNGEE. This chain's CDR3 is CASSRRTSGILYNEQFF. DNA of the CDR3: TGTGCCAGCAGCCGACGGACTAGCGGGATCTTATACAATGAGCAGTTCTTC.

This clone was observed a single time. The genes are TRBV11-2 and TRBJ2-1; 11 bases are a match to TRBD2. Looked up from germline, CDR1 is SGHAT and CDR2 is FQNNGV. With V trimmed by 5 bases and J by 7 bases, 7 bases remained unmatched. CDR3 length: 15 amino acids. The CDR3 DNA reads as TGTGCCAGCAGCCGAACGACTAGCGGGATGAATGAGCAGTTCTTC. This gives the protein CASSRTTSGMNEQFF.

The rearrangement joins TRBV6-6 to TRBJ2-2, with 8 nucleotides matching TRBD1. V shed 5 bases, J shed 1 base, and the junction held 21 bases outside the gene matches. The germline V gene encodes CDR1 MNHNY and CDR2 SVGAGI (reference sequence). The length of the CDR3 is 21 residues. CDR3 bases: TGTGCCAGCAGTCAGGGGGCGGTAGATTGGTGGGCGATTTGGAACACCGGGGAGCTGTTTTTT. This encodes CASSQGAVDWWAIWNTGELFF.

The rearrangement uses TRBV3-1 (or the pseudogene TRBV3-2) and TRBJ2-1, with 13 nucleotides matching TRBD2. Unmatched junction bases numbered 7, after V lost 4 bases and J lost 10 bases. The CDR3 runs to 15 residues. Germline CDR1 reads LGHDT; CDR2 reads YNNKEL (reference sequence). The CDR3 DNA sequence: TGTGCCAGCAGCCCGTCGGGACTAGCGGGACGGGAGCAGTTCTTC. It is translated as CASSPSGLAGREQFF.

This rearrangement joins TRBV3-1 (or the pseudogene TRBV3-2) to TRBJ2-1, with 15 nucleotides matching TRBD2. The CDR3 runs to 15 residues. With V trimmed by 4 bases and J by 8 bases, 3 bases remained unmatched. CDR1 is LGHDT and CDR2 is YNNKEL in the germline V gene (reference sequence). The chain's CDR3 is CASSPGLAGGHEQFF. CDR3 nucleotides: TGTGCCAGCAGCCCGGGACTAGCGGGAGGCCATGAGCAGTTCTTC.

The sample holds one count of this clone. Other DNA sequences of this sample code for an identical CDR3. The chain carries TRBV11-2 and TRBJ2-3; unclear D gene. Deletions cut 5 bases from V and 3 bases from J, with 9 bases between. Germline CDR1 SGHAT, CDR2 FQNNGV. CDR3 size: 13 residues. The CDR3 spells CASSLDLTDTQYF. The CDR3 coding sequence is TGTGCCAGCAGCCTCGACTTGACAGATACGCAGTATTTT.

The rearrangement uses TRBV3-1 (or the pseudogene TRBV3-2) and TRBJ1-2, with D possibly being TRBD1 (6 bases). The CDR3 runs to 15 residues. Germline lookup yields CDR1 LGHDT and CDR2 YNNKEL (reference sequence). V shed 1 base and J shed 8 bases, with 17 bases lying between them. The CDR3 reads CASSQVLRGLEGYTF. The DNA of the CDR3 is TGTGCCAGCAGCCAAGTCCTCAGGGGCCTGGAGGGCTACACCTTC.

The J gene is TRBJ1-6, the V gene TRBV6-5; TRBD1 aligns across 7 bases. After removal of 6 bases from V and 15 bases from J, the junction contained 5 bases not matched to a gene. The CDR3 covers 11 residues. Germline lookup yields CDR1 MNHEY and CDR2 SVGAGI. This CDR3 reads CASSQGVNLHF. The CDR3 bases are TGTGCCAGCAGCCAGGGGGTTAACCTCCACTTT.

The chain uses TRBV21-1 and TRBJ1-2. TRBV21-1 is a pseudogene. The CDR3 is made up of 18 amino acids. CDR3 in DNA: TGTGCCAGCAGCAAAGAGGGAGACCTACGAATCACTAACTATGGCTACACCTTC. The encoded protein is CASSKEGDLRITNYGYTF.

J is TRBJ2-5 and V is TRBV7-2; the D gene is possibly TRBD2 (6 bases). Trimming removed 4 bases at V and 4 bases at J, with 13 bases between. From germline, CDR1 is SGHTA and CDR2 FQGNSA. This CDR3 contains 14 residues. The CDR3 DNA is TGTGCCAGCAGCTCGGTGGGACTTGGAGAGACCCAGTACTTC. Amino acids: CASSSVGLGETQYF.

The gene calls are TRBV29-1 and TRBJ1-5, with 8 bases fitting TRBD1. Looked up from germline, CDR1 is SQVTM and CDR2 is ANQGSEA. With V trimmed by 7 bases and J by 9 bases, 11 bases remained unmatched. The CDR3 has 13 residues. CDR3 region: CSAGQGESGPQHF. For the CDR3, the DNA is TGCAGCGCCGGACAGGGAGAATCAGGGCCCCAGCATTTT.

The DNA for the CDR3 is TGCGCCAGCAGCCCCGAACTAGCGGGAGGCACCAATGAGCAGTTCTTC. Protein: CASSPELAGGTNEQFF. The J gene is TRBJ2-1, the V gene TRBV5-1; 12 positions agree with TRBD2. The CDR3 has 16 residues. J gave up 6 bases and V 4 bases, and 8 bases lay outside the gene matches. Germline CDR1 reads SGHRS; CDR2 reads YFSETQ. Looking up the rest from reference TRBV5-1 and TRBJ2-1 gives the full variable domain: KAGVTQTPRYLIKTRGQQVTLSCSPISGHRSVSWYQQTPGQGLQFLFEYFSETQRNKGNFPGRFSGRQFSNSRSEMNVSTLELGDSALYLCASSPELAGGTNEQFFGPGTRLTVL.

The rearrangement uses TRBV7-6 and TRBJ1-2; D unclear. The V gene's germline CDR1 is SGHVS and CDR2 FNYEAQ. Trimming shortened V by 5 bases and J by 8 bases, and 9 bases separated the two germline ends. The CDR3 is 11 amino acids. CDR3 coding DNA: TGTGCCAGCAGCCAACTCGGGGGCTACACCTTC. It yields the protein CASSQLGGYTF.

V is TRBV7-3 and J is TRBJ2-1, with D maybe TRBD2 (6 bases). The V end lost 4 bases, the J end lost 4 bases, and 17 bases lay between the germline ends. The germline V gene has CDR1 SGHTA and CDR2 FQGTGA. The CDR3 sequence is 16 residues long. The CDR3 region has the DNA TGTGCCAGCAGCTCGACAGAATCGGGACTGTACAATGAGCAGTTCTTC. Residues: CASSSTESGLYNEQFF. Full variable domain (remainder filled in from reference TRBV7-3 and TRBJ2-1): GAGVSQTPSNKVTEKGKYVELRCDPISGHTALYWYRQSLGQGPEFLIYFQGTGAADDSGLPNDRFFAVRPEGSVSTLKIQRTERGDSAVYLCASSSTESGLYNEQFFGPGTRLTVL.

The J gene is TRBJ2-7, the V gene TRBV28; 7 nucleotides agree with TRBD2. The CDR3 runs to 14 residues. Germline lookup yields CDR1 MDHEN and CDR2 SYDVKM. With 6 bases clipped from V and 2 bases from J, the junction kept 7 bases outside the gene matches. The CDR3, as DNA: TGTGCCAGCAGGATAGCGGGTAATACCTACGAGCAGTACTTC. Residues: CASRIAGNTYEQYF.

The chain is built from TRBV5-1 and TRBJ2-7, with 8 bases that match TRBD1. This CDR3 has 15 amino acids. Germline trimming cut 2 bases from V and 4 bases from J; bases unmatched to any gene: 8. Germline V gives CDR1 SGHRS, CDR2 YFSETQ. The CDR3 reads CASSLAQGGIYEQYF. The DNA for the CDR3 is TGCGCCAGCAGCTTAGCACAGGGGGGAATTTACGAGCAGTACTTC.